This TCR beta chain comes out of a study of blood T cell repertoires in COVID-19. Whole-study context: There were acute and convalescent COVID-19 samples, and they came from the United States, Italy and Spain. T cells, B-cell-depleted T cells, or PBMCs supplied cDNA or gDNA.

Germline CDR1 reads MDHEN; CDR2 reads SYDVKM. Trimming shortened V by 7 bases and J by 0 bases, and 16 bases separated the two germline ends. The length of the CDR3 is 15 residues. Those enrolled, adults aged 18 to 89 years, came from fewer than 25 US areas. Method: immunoSEQ multiplex PCR; TCRdb's copy keeps in-frame clones and lacks some. This table has fewer than 250,000 clones, approximately 88% appearing once. The receptor's source is a woman younger than 45 with acute COVID-19. The sequencing input was PBMCs or T cells enriched from blood (not recorded which). J is TRBJ2-7 and V is TRBV28; tentative D call: TRBD1 (5 bases). The DNA for the CDR3 is TGTGCCAGCACCCAGGGCCAAGGGCCCTCCTACGAGCAGTACTTC. Translation gives CASTQGQGPSYEQYF.